This entry lists 28 T cell receptor beta chains sequenced from one sample in a study of OX40 agonist ivuxolimab in advanced cancers. Here immunoSEQ multiplex PCR was the method, and the copy in TCRdb shows in-frame clones only, minus some. Seen here are around 76,000 clones, almost 85% observed once, and the top ten hold 0.5% to 0.7%. The material was CD4+ or CD8+ T cells sorted from blood, obtained in a trial of the OX40 agonist ivuxolimab. These receptor sequences come from an adult with an advanced solid tumor such as melanoma, head and neck, liver or kidney cancer.

The chain carries TRBV7-9 and TRBJ1-4; D is unresolved. Germline lookup yields CDR1 SEHNR and CDR2 FQNEAQ (reference sequence). The length of the CDR3 is 15 residues. The V end was cut by 2 bases, the J end by 8 bases, with 15 bases between. The CDR3, as DNA: TGTGCCAGCAGCTTATGGGGTCGGGAGGAGGAAAAACTGTTTTTT. Its protein is CASSLWGREEEKLFF.

The J gene is TRBJ1-1, the V gene TRBV6-6; D not resolved. This CDR3 region has 13 residues. Trimming pared 2 bases from V and 1 base from J, leaving 5 bases between. CDR1 and CDR2 from the germline V gene are MNHNY and SVGAGI (reference sequence). CDR3 coding DNA: TGTGCCAGCAGTTACCCAGGGAACACTGAAGCTTTCTTT. This codes for CASSYPGNTEAFF.

The rearrangement uses TRBV11-2 and TRBJ2-5; D not resolved. V was pared by 1 base and J by 5 bases, with 8 bases between. Germline V gives CDR1 SGHAT, CDR2 FQNNGV. The CDR3 covers 13 residues. The CDR3 protein is CASSLVAGETQYF. In DNA form, the CDR3 reads TGTGCCAGCAGCTTAGTGGCCGGGGAGACCCAGTACTTC.

This clone was seen many times. The chain couples TRBV30 to TRBJ1-5; D uncertain. The germline V gene encodes CDR1 GTSNPN and CDR2 SVGIG (reference sequence). V was clipped by 1 base and J by 6 bases, with 10 bases between them. The length of the CDR3 is 13 residues. Here the CDR3 DNA reads TGTGCCTGGAGTGAGCGAGCAAGTCAGCCCCAGCATTTT. Encoded protein: CAWSERASQPQHF. The whole variable domain, filled in from reference TRBV30 and TRBJ1-5, reads SQTIHQWPATLVQPVGSPLSLECTVEGTSNPNLYWYRQAAGRGLQLLFYSVGIGQISSEVPQNLSASRPQDRQFILSSKKLLLSDSGFYLCAWSERASQPQHFGDGTRLSIL.

The CDR3: CASSRGQGDGYTF. The CDR3 DNA is TGTGCCAGCTCGCGGGGACAGGGGGACGGCTACACCTTC. This rearrangement joins TRBV18 to TRBJ1-2; TRBD1 aligns across 11 bases. The junction had 5 bases not matched to a gene; V was cut back by 6 bases and J by 8 bases. This CDR3 region has 13 residues. Germline lookup yields CDR1 KGHSH and CDR2 LQKENI.

The chain has TRBV5-1 and TRBJ2-7, with D possibly being TRBD2 (5 bases). The CDR3 is made up of 14 amino acids. Between the trimmed V and J ends, which lost 2 bases and 2 bases, there was a span of 11 bases. CDR1 is SGHRS and CDR2 is YFSETQ in the germline V gene. The CDR3 here is CASSFLRGTYEQYF. The CDR3 DNA follows: TGCGCCAGCAGCTTTTTGAGAGGGACCTACGAGCAGTACTTC. Together with reference TRBV5-1 and TRBJ2-7, the CDR3 gives the full variable domain: KAGVTQTPRYLIKTRGQQVTLSCSPISGHRSVSWYQQTPGQGLQFLFEYFSETQRNKGNFPGRFSGRQFSNSRSEMNVSTLELGDSALYLCASSFLRGTYEQYFGPGTRLTVT.

The gene calls are TRBV6-1 and TRBJ2-7; tentatively, D is TRBD1 (6 bases). V dropped 5 bases and J dropped 3 bases, with 11 bases sitting between them. The CDR3 is made up of 13 amino acids. CDR1 and CDR2 (germline): MNHNS, SASEGT. The CDR3, as DNA: TGTGCCAGCAGTACGGACAGAGTCTACGAGCAGTACTTC. Its protein is CASSTDRVYEQYF.

The gene calls are TRBV9 and TRBJ2-6, with D uncertain. Trimming cost V 4 bases and J 5 bases, with 13 bases left between them. Germline values: CDR1 SGDLS, CDR2 YYNGEE. CDR3 length equals 15 residues. CDR3 protein: CASSTQLRRANVLTF. The CDR3 DNA follows: TGTGCCAGCAGCACACAGCTCCGACGGGCCAACGTCCTGACTTTC.

The rearrangement joins TRBV19 to TRBJ1-2, with TRBD1 matching over 8 bases. The CDR3 is made up of 16 amino acids. Germline trimming cut 8 bases from V and 4 bases from J; bases unmatched to any gene: 15. Germline V gene sequence: CDR1 LNHDA, CDR2 SQIVND (reference sequence). CDR3: CASSQQTGATGYGYTF. CDR3 DNA sequence: TGTGCCAGTTCTCAGCAGACAGGGGCTACGGGCTATGGCTACACCTTC.

This sequence joins TRBV29-1 and TRBJ2-3, with 8 bases aligning to TRBD1. The CDR3 is 15 residues long. V lost 8 bases to trimming and J lost 3 bases; unmatched junction nucleotides: 13. CDR1 and CDR2 (germline): SQVTM, ANQGSEA. The CDR3 protein is CSYSTGGVRTDTQYF. The CDR3 nucleotides are TGCAGCTACTCAACAGGGGGAGTCAGGACAGATACGCAGTATTTT.

The V gene is TRBV7-9, the J gene TRBJ2-7; perhaps TRBD2 as D (5 bases). Per germline, CDR1 SEHNR and CDR2 FQNEAQ (reference sequence). V lost 2 bases and J 7 bases, leaving 12 bases between the germline ends. This CDR3 spans 13 amino acids. The CDR3 is CASSLSASSEQYF. CDR3 in DNA: TGTGCCAGCAGCTTATCGGCTAGCAGTGAGCAGTACTTC.

This clone showed up just once. The chain recombines TRBV18 with TRBJ2-5; D tentatively fits TRBD1 or TRBD2 (5 bases each). Looked up from germline, CDR1 is KGHSH and CDR2 is LQKENI. The V end was cut by 3 bases, the J end by 7 bases, with 9 bases between. The CDR3 consists of 12 residues. CDR3 amino acids: CASSPDGGTQYF. The CDR3 bases are TGTGCCAGCTCACCCGATGGGGGGACCCAGTACTTC.

The chain carries TRBV5-6 and TRBJ2-2; D unresolved. From germline, CDR1 is SGHDT and CDR2 YYEEEE. The CDR3 spans 12 residues. V lost 4 bases to trimming and J lost 9 bases, with 10 bases between them. CDR3 in amino acids: CASSQQRRELFF. CDR3 nucleotide sequence: TGTGCCAGCAGCCAGCAGAGGCGGGAGCTGTTTTTT.

The V call is TRBV18, the J call TRBJ2-3; D might be TRBD1 or TRBD2, each matching 5 bases. Per germline, CDR1 KGHSH and CDR2 LQKENI. V gave up 0 bases and J gave up 0 bases, with 10 bases separating them. The CDR3 has 16 residues. As DNA, the CDR3 is TGTGCCAGCTCACCACCGGGGACCTTTAGCACAGATACGCAGTATTTT. Encoded protein: CASSPPGTFSTDTQYF.

The rearrangement links TRBV6-4 to TRBJ1-4, with 8 bases lining up with TRBD1. V was pared by 0 bases and J by 0 bases, with 9 bases of the junction left unmatched. This CDR3 spans 19 amino acids. In germline, CDR1 is MRHNA, CDR2 SNTAGT. CDR3 sequence (DNA): TGTGCCAGCAGTGACTCGAAGCCCAGGGGGCTATCAACTAATGAAAAACTGTTTTTT. It codes for CASSDSKPRGLSTNEKLFF.

The chain carries TRBV4-2 and TRBJ2-3; D not resolved. The germline gives CDR1 LGHNA, CDR2 YNFKEQ. CDR3 length: 12 residues. Trimming left V 3 bases short and J 14 bases short, with 15 bases between. The CDR3 reads CASSHGEGGRYF. The CDR3 region has the DNA TGTGCCAGCAGCCACGGCGAAGGCGGAAGGTATTTT.

The chain recombines TRBV6-5 with TRBJ2-1, with 7 bases fitting TRBD2. This CDR3 has 12 residues. The J segment lost 3 bases and the V segment lost 8 bases, leaving 1 base of the junction unmatched. Germline CDR1 MNHEY, CDR2 SVGAGI. CDR3 sequence reads: CASWGGYNEQFF. The CDR3 DNA follows: TGTGCCAGCTGGGGGGGCTACAATGAGCAGTTCTTC.

This rearrangement joins TRBV7-8 to TRBJ2-3; D not certain. Germline values: CDR1 SGHVS, CDR2 FQNEAQ. V was trimmed by 2 bases and J by 2 bases, leaving 29 bases between them. The length of the CDR3 is 21 residues. The chain's CDR3 is CASSLRVIAAKTRQITDTQYF. DNA for the CDR3: TGTGCCAGCAGCTTAAGGGTTATCGCGGCGAAGACTCGACAAATCACAGATACGCAGTATTTT.

CDR3 in amino acids: CASSPTGGLNTEAFF. For the CDR3, the DNA is TGTGCCAGCTCCCCGACAGGGGGTTTGAACACTGAAGCTTTCTTT. The V gene is TRBV18, the J gene TRBJ1-1, with 9 bases identical to TRBD1. V was pared by 6 bases and J by 0 bases, with 5 bases of the junction left unmatched. CDR1 KGHSH and CDR2 LQKENI come from the germline V gene. This CDR3 is 15 amino acids long.

The chain carries TRBV7-2 and TRBJ1-2; possibly TRBD1 for D (6 bases). CDR3 length: 13 amino acids. V lost 5 bases and J 3 bases, leaving 10 bases between the germline ends. Germline V CDR1 and CDR2: SGHTA, FQGNSA. CDR3 DNA sequence: TGTGCCAGCAGCCCAAGACAGGACTATGGCTACACCTTC. As protein: CASSPRQDYGYTF.

The chain joins TRBV6-1 to TRBJ2-1; 9 bases are a match to TRBD2. CDR3 length: 14 residues. The ends lost 5 bases at V and 5 bases at J; junction bases unmatched: 4. CDR1 is MNHNS, CDR2 SASEGT, per germline. The CDR3 DNA is TGTGCCAGCAGTCTTAGCGGGGGAAACAATGAGCAGTTCTTC. This translates into CASSLSGGNNEQFF.

The V and J genes are TRBV27 and TRBJ2-1; either TRBD1 or TRBD2 may supply D (6 bases each). The ends were cut back, 8 bases at V and 2 bases at J, with 13 bases in the middle. CDR1 is MNHEY, CDR2 SMNVEV, per germline (reference sequence). The CDR3 totals 14 residues. The DNA of the CDR3 is TGTGCCAGCGCGGGACACCCGGCCTACAATGAGCAGTTCTTC. Amino acids: CASAGHPAYNEQFF.

This chain joins TRBV6-5 and TRBJ2-1, with D unresolved. This CDR3 comprises 13 residues. The germline CDR1 and CDR2 sequences are MNHEY and SVGAGI. V was shortened by 4 bases and J by 4 bases, with 8 bases between the two germline ends. The DNA of the CDR3 is TGTGCCAGCAGTTCGACTCGGTACAATGAGCAGTTCTTC. Amino acid sequence: CASSSTRYNEQFF.

This clone was found once. This chain links TRBV7-2 with TRBJ1-2; possible D gene TRBD1, 6 bases. Per the germline V gene, CDR1 is SGHTA and CDR2 is FQGNSA. With 1 base removed from V and 4 bases from J, the gap between germline ends came to 10 bases. This CDR3 comprises 14 residues. The CDR3 loop is CASSLGGQVYGYTF. CDR3 bases: TGTGCCAGCAGCTTAGGGGGGCAGGTCTATGGCTACACCTTC.

This clone was recorded many times. The V call is TRBV18, the J call TRBJ1-3; D is possibly TRBD1 (5 bases). V shed 2 bases and J shed 0 bases, with 8 bases lying between them. Germline V gives CDR1 KGHSH, CDR2 LQKENI. This CDR3 comprises 15 residues. CDR3 bases: TGTGCCAGCTCACCAACGGGGGACTCTGGAAACACCATATATTTT. Protein: CASSPTGDSGNTIYF.

This clone was found once. The chain recombines TRBV7-2 with TRBJ2-5; 9 bases agree with TRBD1. V was pared by 2 bases and J by 0 bases, with 10 bases of the junction left unmatched. The CDR3 totals 18 residues. Germline values: CDR1 SGHTA, CDR2 FQGNSA. The CDR3 region is CASSLWATGTGYQETQYF. CDR3 in DNA: TGTGCCAGCAGCTTATGGGCCACCGGGACAGGGTACCAAGAGACCCAGTACTTC.

This sequence joins TRBV7-9 and TRBJ2-3; tentative D call: TRBD2 (7 bases). The CDR3 consists of 15 residues. Germline V gene data show CDR1 as SEHNR and CDR2 as FQNEAQ (reference sequence). V was cut by 7 bases and J by 6 bases, with 20 bases left in between. The CDR3 sequence is CASIGGGPRADTQYF. CDR3 nucleotides: TGTGCCAGCATAGGCGGGGGCCCTCGGGCGGATACGCAGTATTTT.

This chain connects TRBV5-1 to TRBJ2-5; the D is unclear. CDR3 length: 15 residues. Germline CDR1 is SGHRS and CDR2 is YFSETQ. V dropped 2 bases and J dropped 4 bases, with 15 bases sitting between them. The CDR3 sequence is CASSLARNPPETQYF. The CDR3 DNA reads as TGCGCCAGCAGCTTAGCTAGGAACCCCCCAGAGACCCAGTACTTC.